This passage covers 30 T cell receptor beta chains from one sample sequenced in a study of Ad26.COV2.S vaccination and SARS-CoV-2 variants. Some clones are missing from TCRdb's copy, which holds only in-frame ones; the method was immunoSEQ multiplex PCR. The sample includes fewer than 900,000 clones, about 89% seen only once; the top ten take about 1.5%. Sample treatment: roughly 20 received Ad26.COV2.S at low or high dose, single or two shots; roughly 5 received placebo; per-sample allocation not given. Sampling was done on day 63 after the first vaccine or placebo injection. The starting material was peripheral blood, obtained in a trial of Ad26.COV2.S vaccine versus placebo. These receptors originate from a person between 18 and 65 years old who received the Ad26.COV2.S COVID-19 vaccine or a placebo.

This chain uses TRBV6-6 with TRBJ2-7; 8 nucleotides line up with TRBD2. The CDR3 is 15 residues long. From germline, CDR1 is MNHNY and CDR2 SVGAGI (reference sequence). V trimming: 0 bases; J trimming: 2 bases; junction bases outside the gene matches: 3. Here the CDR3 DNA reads TGTGCCAGCAGTTACTCGATAGCGGGAACCTACGAGCAGTACTTC. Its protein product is CASSYSIAGTYEQYF.

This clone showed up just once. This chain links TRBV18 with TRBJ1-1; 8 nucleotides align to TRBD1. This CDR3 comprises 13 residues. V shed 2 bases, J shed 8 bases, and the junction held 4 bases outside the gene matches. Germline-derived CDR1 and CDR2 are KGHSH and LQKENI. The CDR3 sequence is CASSPGQGVEAFF. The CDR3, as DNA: TGTGCCAGCTCACCAGGACAGGGAGTAGAAGCTTTCTTT.

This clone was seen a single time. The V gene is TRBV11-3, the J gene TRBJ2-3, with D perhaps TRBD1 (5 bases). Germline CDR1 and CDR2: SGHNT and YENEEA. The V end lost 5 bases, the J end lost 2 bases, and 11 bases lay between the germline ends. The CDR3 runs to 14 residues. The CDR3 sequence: CASSRRDSTDTQYF. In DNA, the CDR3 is TGTGCCAGCAGCCGCAGGGATTCCACAGATACGCAGTATTTT.

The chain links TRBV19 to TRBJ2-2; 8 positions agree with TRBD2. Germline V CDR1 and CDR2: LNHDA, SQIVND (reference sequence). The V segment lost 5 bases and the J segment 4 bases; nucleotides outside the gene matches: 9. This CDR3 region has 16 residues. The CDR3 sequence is CASSLRTSWGTGELFF. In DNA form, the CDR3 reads TGTGCCAGTAGTCTGCGGACTAGCTGGGGCACCGGGGAGCTGTTTTTT. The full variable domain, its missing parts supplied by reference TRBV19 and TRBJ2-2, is DGGITQSPKYLFRKEGQNVTLSCEQNLNHDAMYWYRQDPGQGLRLIYYSQIVNDFQKGDIAEGYSVSREKKESFPLTVTSAQKNPTAFYLCASSLRTSWGTGELFFGEGSRLTVL.

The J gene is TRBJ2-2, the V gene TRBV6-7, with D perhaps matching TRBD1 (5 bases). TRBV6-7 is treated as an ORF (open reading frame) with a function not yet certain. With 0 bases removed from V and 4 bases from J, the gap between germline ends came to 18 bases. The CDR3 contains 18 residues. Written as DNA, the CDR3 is TGTGCCAGCAGTTACTCGATGCGCAAGGCAGGGATCACCGGGGAGCTGTTTTTT. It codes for CASSYSMRKAGITGELFF.

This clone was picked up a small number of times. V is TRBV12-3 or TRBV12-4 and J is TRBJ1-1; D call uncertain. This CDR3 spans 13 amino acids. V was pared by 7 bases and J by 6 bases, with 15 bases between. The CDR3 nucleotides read TGTGCCAGCATCATGCGTGGGAAGGCTGAAGCTTTCTTT. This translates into CASIMRGKAEAFF.

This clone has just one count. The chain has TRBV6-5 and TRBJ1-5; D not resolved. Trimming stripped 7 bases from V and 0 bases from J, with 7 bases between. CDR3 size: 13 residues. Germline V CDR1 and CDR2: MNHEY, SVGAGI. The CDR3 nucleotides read TGTGCCAGCACTGCATATAGCAATCAGCCCCAGCATTTT. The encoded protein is CASTAYSNQPQHF.

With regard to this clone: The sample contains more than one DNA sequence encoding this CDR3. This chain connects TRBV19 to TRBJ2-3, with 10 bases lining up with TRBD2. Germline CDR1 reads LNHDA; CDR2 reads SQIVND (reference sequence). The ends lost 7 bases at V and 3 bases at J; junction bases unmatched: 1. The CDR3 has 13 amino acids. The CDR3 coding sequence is TGTGCCAGTACTAGCGGGGGTACAGATACGCAGTATTTT. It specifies CASTSGGTDTQYF.

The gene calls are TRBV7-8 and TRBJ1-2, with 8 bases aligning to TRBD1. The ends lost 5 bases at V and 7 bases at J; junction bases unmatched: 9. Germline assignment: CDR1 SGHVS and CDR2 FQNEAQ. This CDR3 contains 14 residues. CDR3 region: CASSPGQGSSGYTF. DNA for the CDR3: TGTGCCAGCAGCCCTGGACAGGGCAGCTCTGGCTACACCTTC.

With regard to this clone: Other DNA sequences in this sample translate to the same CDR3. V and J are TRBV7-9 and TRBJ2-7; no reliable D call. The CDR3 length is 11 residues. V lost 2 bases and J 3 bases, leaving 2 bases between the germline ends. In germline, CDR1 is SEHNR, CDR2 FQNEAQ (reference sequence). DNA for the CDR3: TGTGCCAGCAGCTTAAACTACGAGCAGTACTTC. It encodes CASSLNYEQYF.

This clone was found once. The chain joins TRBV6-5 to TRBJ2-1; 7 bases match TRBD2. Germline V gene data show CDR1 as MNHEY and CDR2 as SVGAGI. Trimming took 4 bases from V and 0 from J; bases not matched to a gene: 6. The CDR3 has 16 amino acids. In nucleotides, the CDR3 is TGTGCCAGCAGTTTGACGGGGGGAGGCTCCTACAATGAGCAGTTCTTC. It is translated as CASSLTGGGSYNEQFF.

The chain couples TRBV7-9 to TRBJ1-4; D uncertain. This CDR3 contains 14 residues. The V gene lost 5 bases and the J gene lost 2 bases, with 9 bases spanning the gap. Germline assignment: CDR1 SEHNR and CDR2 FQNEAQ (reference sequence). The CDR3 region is CASSMGMTNEKLFF. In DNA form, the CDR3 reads TGTGCCAGCAGCATGGGAATGACTAATGAAAAACTGTTTTTT.

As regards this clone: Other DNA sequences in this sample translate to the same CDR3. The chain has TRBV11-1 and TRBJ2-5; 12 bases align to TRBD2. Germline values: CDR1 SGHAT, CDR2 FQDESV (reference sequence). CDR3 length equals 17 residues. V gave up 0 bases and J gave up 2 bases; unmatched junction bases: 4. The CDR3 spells CASSLAPSGGAQETQYF. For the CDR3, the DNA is TGTGCCAGCAGCTTAGCGCCTAGCGGGGGGGCTCAAGAGACCCAGTACTTC.

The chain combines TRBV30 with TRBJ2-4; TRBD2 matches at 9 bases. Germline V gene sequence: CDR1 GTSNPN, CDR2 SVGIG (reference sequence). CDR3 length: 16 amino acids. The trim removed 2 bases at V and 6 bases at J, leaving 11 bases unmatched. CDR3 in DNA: TGTGCCTGGAGTAGGCTAGCGGGAAGAGGGACAAACATTCAGTACTTC. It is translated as CAWSRLAGRGTNIQYF.

CDR3 protein: CASSRGVTEAFF. The CDR3 nucleotides read TGTGCCAGCAGCCGCGGCGTCACTGAAGCTTTCTTT. V usage is TRBV3-1 (or the pseudogene TRBV3-2) and J usage is TRBJ1-1; D gene ambiguous. Germline CDR1 LGHDT, CDR2 YNNKEL (reference sequence). V shed 4 bases and J shed 4 bases, with 7 bases lying between them. This CDR3 has 12 amino acids.

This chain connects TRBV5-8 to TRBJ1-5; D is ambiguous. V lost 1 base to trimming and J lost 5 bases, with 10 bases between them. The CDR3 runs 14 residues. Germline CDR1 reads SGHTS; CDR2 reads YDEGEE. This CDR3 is CASSLWRVDQPQHF. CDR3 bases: TGTGCCAGCAGCTTGTGGAGGGTAGATCAGCCCCAGCATTTT.

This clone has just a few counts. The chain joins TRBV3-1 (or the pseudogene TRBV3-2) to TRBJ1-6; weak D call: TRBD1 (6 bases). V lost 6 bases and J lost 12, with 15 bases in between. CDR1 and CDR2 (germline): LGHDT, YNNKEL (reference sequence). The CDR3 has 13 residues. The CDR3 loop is CASSHSTGVPLHF. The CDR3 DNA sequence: TGTGCCAGCAGTCATTCGACAGGCGTACCCCTCCACTTT.

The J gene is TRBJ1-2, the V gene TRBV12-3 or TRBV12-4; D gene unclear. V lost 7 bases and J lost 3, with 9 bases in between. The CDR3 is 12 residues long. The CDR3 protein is CASIGPHYGYTF. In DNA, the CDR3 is TGTGCCAGCATCGGCCCACACTATGGCTACACCTTC.

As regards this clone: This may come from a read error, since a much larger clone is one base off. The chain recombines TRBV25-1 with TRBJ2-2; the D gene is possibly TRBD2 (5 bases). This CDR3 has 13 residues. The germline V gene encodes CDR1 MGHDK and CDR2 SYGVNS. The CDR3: CTSSEGNTGELFF. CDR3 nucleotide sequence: TGTACCAGCAGTGAGGGAAACACCGGGGAGCTGTTTTTT.

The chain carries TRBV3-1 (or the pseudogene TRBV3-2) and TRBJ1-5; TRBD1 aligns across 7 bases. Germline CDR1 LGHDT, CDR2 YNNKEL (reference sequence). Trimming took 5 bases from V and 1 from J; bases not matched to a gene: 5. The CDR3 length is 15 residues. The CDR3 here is CASSKLQGSNQPQHF. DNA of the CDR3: TGTGCCAGCAGCAAACTACAGGGGAGCAATCAGCCCCAGCATTTT.

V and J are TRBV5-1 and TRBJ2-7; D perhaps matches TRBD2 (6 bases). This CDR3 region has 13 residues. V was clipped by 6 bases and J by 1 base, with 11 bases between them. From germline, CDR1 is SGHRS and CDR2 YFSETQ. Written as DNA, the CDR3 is TGCGCCAGCAAGATCGCGGGGTCCTACGAGCAGTACTTC. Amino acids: CASKIAGSYEQYF.

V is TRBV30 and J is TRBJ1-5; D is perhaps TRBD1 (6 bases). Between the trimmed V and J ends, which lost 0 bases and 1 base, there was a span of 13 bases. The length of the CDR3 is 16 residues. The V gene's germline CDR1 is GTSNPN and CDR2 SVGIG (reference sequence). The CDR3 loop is CAWSVGGRGSNQPQHF. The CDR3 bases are TGTGCCTGGAGTGTAGGAGGCAGGGGAAGCAATCAGCCCCAGCATTTT.

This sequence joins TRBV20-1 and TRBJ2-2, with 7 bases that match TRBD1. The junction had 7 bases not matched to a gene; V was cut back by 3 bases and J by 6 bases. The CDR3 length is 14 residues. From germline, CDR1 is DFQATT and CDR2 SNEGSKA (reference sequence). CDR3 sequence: CSASTGVYSGELFF. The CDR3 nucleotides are TGCAGTGCTAGTACAGGGGTTTATTCCGGGGAGCTGTTTTTT.

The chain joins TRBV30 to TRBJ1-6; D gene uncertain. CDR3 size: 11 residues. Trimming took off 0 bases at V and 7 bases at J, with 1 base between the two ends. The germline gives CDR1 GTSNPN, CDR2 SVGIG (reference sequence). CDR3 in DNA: TGTGCCTGGAGTGTAAATTCACCCCTCCACTTT. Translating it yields CAWSVNSPLHF. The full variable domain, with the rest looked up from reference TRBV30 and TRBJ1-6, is SQTIHQWPATLVQPVGSPLSLECTVEGTSNPNLYWYRQAAGRGLQLLFYSVGIGQISSEVPQNLSASRPQDRQFILSSKKLLLSDSGFYLCAWSVNSPLHFGNGTRLTVT.

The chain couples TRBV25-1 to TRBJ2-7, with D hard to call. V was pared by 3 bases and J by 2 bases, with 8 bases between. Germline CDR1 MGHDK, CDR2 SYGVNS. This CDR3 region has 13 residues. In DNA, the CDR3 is TGTGCCAGCAGTGATGAGTACACCTACGAGCAGTACTTC. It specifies CASSDEYTYEQYF.

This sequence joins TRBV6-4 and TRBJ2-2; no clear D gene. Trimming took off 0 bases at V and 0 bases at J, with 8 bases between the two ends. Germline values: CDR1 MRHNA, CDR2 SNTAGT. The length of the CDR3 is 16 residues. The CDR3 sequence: CASSDSKAPNTGELFF. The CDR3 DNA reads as TGTGCCAGCAGTGACTCGAAAGCCCCGAACACCGGGGAGCTGTTTTTT.

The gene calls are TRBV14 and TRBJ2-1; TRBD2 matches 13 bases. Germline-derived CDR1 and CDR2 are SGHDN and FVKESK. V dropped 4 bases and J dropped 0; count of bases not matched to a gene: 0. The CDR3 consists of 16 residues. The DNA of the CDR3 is TGTGCCAGCAGCCGGACTAGCGGGGGCTCCTACAATGAGCAGTTCTTC. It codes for CASSRTSGGSYNEQFF.

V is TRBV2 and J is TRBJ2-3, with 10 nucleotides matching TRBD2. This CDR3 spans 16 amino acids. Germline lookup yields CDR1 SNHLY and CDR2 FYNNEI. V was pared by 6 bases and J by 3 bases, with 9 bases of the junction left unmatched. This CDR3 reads CASSSRTSGITDTQYF. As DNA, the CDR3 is TGTGCCAGCAGCTCCCGAACTAGCGGGATAACAGATACGCAGTATTTT.

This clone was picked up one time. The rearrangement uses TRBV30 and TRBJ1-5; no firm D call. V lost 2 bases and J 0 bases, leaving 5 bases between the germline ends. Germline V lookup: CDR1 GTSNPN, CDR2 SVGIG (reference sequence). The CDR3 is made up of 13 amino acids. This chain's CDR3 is CAWSFSSNQPQHF. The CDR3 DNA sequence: TGTGCCTGGAGTTTTTCTAGCAATCAGCCCCAGCATTTT.

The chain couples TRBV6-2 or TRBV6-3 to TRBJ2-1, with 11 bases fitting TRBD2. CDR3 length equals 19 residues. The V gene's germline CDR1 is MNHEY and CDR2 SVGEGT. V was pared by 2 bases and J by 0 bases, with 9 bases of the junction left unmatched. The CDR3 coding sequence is TGTGCCAGCAGTTACCCCGTCGGACTAGCGGGTTACTCCTACAATGAGCAGTTCTTC. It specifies CASSYPVGLAGYSYNEQFF.